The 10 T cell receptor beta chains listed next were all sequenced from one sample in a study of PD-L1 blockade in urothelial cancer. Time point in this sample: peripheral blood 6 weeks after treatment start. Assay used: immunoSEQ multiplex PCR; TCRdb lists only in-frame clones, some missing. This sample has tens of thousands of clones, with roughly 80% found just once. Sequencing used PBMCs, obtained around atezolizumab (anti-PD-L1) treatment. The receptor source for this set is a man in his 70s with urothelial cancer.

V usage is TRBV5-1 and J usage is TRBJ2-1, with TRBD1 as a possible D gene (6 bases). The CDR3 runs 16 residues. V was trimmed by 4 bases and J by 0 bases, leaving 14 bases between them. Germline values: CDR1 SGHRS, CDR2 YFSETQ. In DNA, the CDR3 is TGCGCCAGCAGCATCTACGACAGGAGCTCCTACAATGAGCAGTTCTTC. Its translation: CASSIYDRSSYNEQFF.

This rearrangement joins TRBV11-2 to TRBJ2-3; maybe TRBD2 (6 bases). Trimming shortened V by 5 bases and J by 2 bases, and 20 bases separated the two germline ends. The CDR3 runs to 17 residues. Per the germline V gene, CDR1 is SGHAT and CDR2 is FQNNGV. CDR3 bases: TGTGCCAGCAGCCCCCCTCCTAGCGTATCTCCCACAGATACGCAGTATTTT. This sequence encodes CASSPPPSVSPTDTQYF.

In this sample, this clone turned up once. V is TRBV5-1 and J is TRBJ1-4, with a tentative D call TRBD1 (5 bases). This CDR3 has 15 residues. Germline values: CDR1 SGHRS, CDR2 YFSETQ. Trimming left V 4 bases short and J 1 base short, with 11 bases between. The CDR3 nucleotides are TGCGCCAGCAGCCCTCGGGGGGAAACTAATGAAAAACTGTTTTTT. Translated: CASSPRGETNEKLFF.

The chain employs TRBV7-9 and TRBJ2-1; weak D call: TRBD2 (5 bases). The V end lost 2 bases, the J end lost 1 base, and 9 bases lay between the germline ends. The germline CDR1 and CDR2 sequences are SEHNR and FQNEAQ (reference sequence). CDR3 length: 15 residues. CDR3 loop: CASSLLGSSYNEQFF. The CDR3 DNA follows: TGTGCCAGCAGCTTACTAGGGAGTTCCTACAATGAGCAGTTCTTC.

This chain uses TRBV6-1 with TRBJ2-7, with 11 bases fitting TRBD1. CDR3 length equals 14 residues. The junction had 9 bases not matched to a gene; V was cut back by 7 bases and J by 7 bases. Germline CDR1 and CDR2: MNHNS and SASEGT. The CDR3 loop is CASIAGTGGKEQYF. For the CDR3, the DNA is TGTGCCAGCATCGCCGGGACAGGGGGGAAAGAGCAGTACTTC.

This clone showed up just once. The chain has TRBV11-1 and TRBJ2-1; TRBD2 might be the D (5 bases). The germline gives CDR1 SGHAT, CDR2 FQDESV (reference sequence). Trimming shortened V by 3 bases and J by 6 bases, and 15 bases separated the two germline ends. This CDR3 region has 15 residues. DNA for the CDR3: TGTGCCAGCAGCTTCGGCAGCGGACCATTCAATGAGCAGTTCTTC. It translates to CASSFGSGPFNEQFF.

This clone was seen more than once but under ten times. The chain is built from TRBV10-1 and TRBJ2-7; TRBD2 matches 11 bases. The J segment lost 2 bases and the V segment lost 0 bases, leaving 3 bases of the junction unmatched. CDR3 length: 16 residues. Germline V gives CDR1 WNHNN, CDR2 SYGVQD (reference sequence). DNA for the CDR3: TGCGCCAGCAGTGAGTCAGAACTAGCGGGAGCCTACGAGCAGTACTTC. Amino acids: CASSESELAGAYEQYF.

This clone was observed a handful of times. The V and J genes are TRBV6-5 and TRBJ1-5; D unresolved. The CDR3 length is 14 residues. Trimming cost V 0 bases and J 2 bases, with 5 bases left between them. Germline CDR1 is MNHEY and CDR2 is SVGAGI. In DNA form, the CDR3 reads TGTGCCAGCAGTTACTCTTCAGGCAATCAGCCCCAGCATTTT. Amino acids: CASSYSSGNQPQHF.

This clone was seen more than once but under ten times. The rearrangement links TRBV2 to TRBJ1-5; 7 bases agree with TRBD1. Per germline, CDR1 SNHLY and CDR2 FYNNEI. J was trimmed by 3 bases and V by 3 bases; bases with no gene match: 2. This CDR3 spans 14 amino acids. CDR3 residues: CASSDRGNNQPQHF. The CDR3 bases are TGTGCCAGCAGTGACAGGGGGAACAATCAGCCCCAGCATTTT.

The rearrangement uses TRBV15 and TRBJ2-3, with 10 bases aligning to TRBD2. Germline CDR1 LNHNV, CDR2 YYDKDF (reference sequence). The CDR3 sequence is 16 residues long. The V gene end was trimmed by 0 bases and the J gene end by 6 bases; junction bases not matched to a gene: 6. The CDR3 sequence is CATSRDLAGGGDTQYF. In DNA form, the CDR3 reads TGTGCCACCAGCAGAGATTTAGCGGGAGGAGGGGATACGCAGTATTTT.